What follows are 8 T cell receptor beta chains derived from one specimen sequenced in a study of cytomegalovirus exposure and HLA in healthy donors. With 60 Vbeta and 13 Jbeta primers, the PCR was carried out. Sequenced by immunoSEQ multiplex PCR; TCRdb stores in-frame clones only, minus some. The repertoire holds roughly 160,000 clones, with 80% to 90% as singletons. Source material: PBMCs. Receptor source: a woman in her twenties or thirties in good health and CMV-seropositive.

A single count supports this clone. The chain uses TRBV18 and TRBJ1-2; 8 bases match TRBD1. There are 13 residues in the CDR3. Germline lookup yields CDR1 KGHSH and CDR2 LQKENI. V was pared by 3 bases and J by 7 bases, with 4 bases of the junction left unmatched. CDR3 nucleotides: TGTGCCAGCTCACCGACAGGGGTGGTTGGCTACACCTTC. Translating gives CASSPTGVVGYTF.

The chain employs TRBV29-1 and TRBJ2-5, with 10 bases fitting TRBD2. V lost 1 base to trimming and J lost 3 bases; unmatched junction nucleotides: 14. Germline lookup yields CDR1 SQVTM and CDR2 ANQGSEA. The CDR3 totals 18 residues. CDR3 amino acids: CSVEGGLAGAFRKETQYF. CDR3 bases: TGCAGCGTTGAAGGTGGGCTAGCGGGGGCCTTTCGGAAAGAGACCCAGTACTTC.

V gene TRBV4-3 combines with J gene TRBJ1-1; D is ambiguous. Germline V gives CDR1 LGHNA, CDR2 YSLEER. CDR3 length: 17 amino acids. Trimming left V 0 bases short and J 1 base short, with 15 bases between. The CDR3 loop reads CASSQDFALNWNTEAFF. The DNA of the CDR3 is TGCGCCAGCAGCCAAGATTTCGCACTAAATTGGAACACTGAAGCTTTCTTT.

The chain has TRBV6-6 and TRBJ2-5, with D perhaps matching TRBD2 (5 bases). Per the germline V gene, CDR1 is MNHNY and CDR2 is SVGAGI (reference sequence). The CDR3 runs 15 residues. V lost 0 bases to trimming and J lost 1 base, with 9 bases between them. DNA for the CDR3: TGTGCCAGCAGTTACTCGAGGGCGGCCCAAGAGACCCAGTACTTC. Encoded protein: CASSYSRAAQETQYF.

The chain carries TRBV7-9 and TRBJ1-1; tentative D call: TRBD1 (5 bases). Germline assignment: CDR1 SEHNR and CDR2 FQNEAQ (reference sequence). The CDR3 sequence is 15 residues long. Trimming removed 10 bases at V and 1 base at J, with 19 bases between. CDR3: CATDRTQVTNTEAFF. The CDR3 DNA reads TGTGCCACGGACCGAACACAGGTAACGAACACTGAAGCTTTCTTT.

The V call is TRBV5-4, the J call TRBJ2-1; 8 bases align to TRBD1. This CDR3 is 18 amino acids long. With 3 bases clipped from V and 5 bases from J, the junction kept 16 bases outside the gene matches. Germline V gives CDR1 SGHNT, CDR2 YYREEE (reference sequence). The CDR3 protein is CASSSVRPGQGRNNEQFF. CDR3 sequence (DNA): TGTGCCAGCAGCTCGGTCCGGCCCGGACAGGGCCGAAACAATGAGCAGTTCTTC.

The chain couples TRBV5-4 to TRBJ1-2; D gene ambiguous. With 0 bases removed from V and 1 base from J, the gap between germline ends came to 13 bases. Germline V CDR1 and CDR2: SGHNT, YYREEE (reference sequence). This CDR3 comprises 16 residues. In DNA, the CDR3 is TGTGCCAGCAGCTTGGCAAGCGGGAGTGTTAACTATGGCTACACCTTC. It yields the protein CASSLASGSVNYGYTF.

This clone has a handful of counts. The V gene is TRBV4-3, the J gene TRBJ2-3, with D possibly matching TRBD2 (5 bases). The germline V gene has CDR1 LGHNA and CDR2 YSLEER. The CDR3 length is 16 residues. Deletions cut 3 bases from V and 6 bases from J, with 19 bases between. The CDR3 DNA sequence: TGCGCCAGCAGCCAGCGATTAGTTGCGGGTGTGGATACGCAGTATTTT. Translation: CASSQRLVAGVDTQYF.